This passage covers 27 T cell receptor beta chains from one sample sequenced in a study of T-cell reconstitution after alpha-beta-depleted transplantation in children. Library preparation (for TCRbeta) was performed with unique molecular identifiers. TCRdb fed the PCR reads into MiXCR, producing one record per CDR3 protein. The table records some 600,000 distinct CDR3 sequences, approximately 12% of them present only once. Sequenced here: PBMCs, mostly from graft donor cells, sampled 360 days after TCRalphabeta/CD19-depleted stem cell transplant. The source is a male patient younger than 18 who had a stem cell transplant for acute myeloid leukemia, so the T cells may come from the graft donor.

V gene TRBV12-3 or TRBV12-4 combines with J gene TRBJ2-5; 12 nucleotides align to TRBD1. This CDR3 has 17 amino acids. After removal of 6 bases from V and 5 bases from J, the junction contained 13 bases not matched to a gene. CDR3 in amino acids: CASRPGQGALNGETQYF. Here the CDR3 DNA reads TGTGCCAGCAGACCGGGACAGGGGGCCTTAAATGGGGAGACCCAGTACTTC.

This clonotype showed up just a few times. This chain uses TRBV4-3 with TRBJ2-5, with D possibly matching TRBD1 (5 bases). The germline V and J ends were trimmed by 0 bases and 4 bases, with 15 bases remaining between them. From germline, CDR1 is LGHNA and CDR2 YSLEER. The CDR3 is 16 residues long. CDR3 sequence: CASSQDLQGRIETQYF. CDR3 nucleotide sequence: TGCGCCAGCAGCCAAGATCTTCAGGGAAGGATAGAGACCCAGTACTTC.

This chain connects TRBV14 to TRBJ2-7, with TRBD2 matching 8 bases. The CDR3 loop spans 14 amino acids. Germline V CDR1 and CDR2: SGHDN, FVKESK. After removal of 4 bases from V and 3 bases from J, the junction contained 5 bases not matched to a gene. The CDR3 coding sequence is TGTGCCAGCAGCCCCCGGGAGGGGGACTACGAGCAGTACTTC. Translation gives CASSPREGDYEQYF.

This clonotype turned up a few times. This chain joins TRBV28 and TRBJ2-7; D not certain. Germline loops: CDR1 MDHEN, CDR2 SYDVKM. The CDR3 spans 11 residues. Trimming stripped 1 base from V and 5 bases from J, with 3 bases between. CDR3 region: CASSLSNEQYF. In nucleotides, the CDR3 is TGTGCCAGCAGTTTATCGAACGAGCAGTACTTC.

This clonotype came up many times. This chain uses TRBV2 with TRBJ2-3; perhaps TRBD1 as D (5 bases). Looked up from germline, CDR1 is SNHLY and CDR2 is FYNNEI. The V and J ends lost 4 bases and 3 bases respectively, with 11 bases between them. The CDR3 is 14 residues long. CDR3 protein: CASSVTGETDTQYF. CDR3 DNA sequence: TGTGCCAGCAGTGTTACAGGAGAGACAGATACGCAGTATTTT.

This clonotype was counted only a few times. The CDR3 coding sequence is TGTGCCAGCTCACCGACAGGGGGTGATGAGCAGTTCTTC. It encodes CASSPTGGDEQFF. The chain joins TRBV18 to TRBJ2-1; 9 bases agree with TRBD1. The germline V gene encodes CDR1 KGHSH and CDR2 LQKENI. This CDR3 spans 13 amino acids. V trimming: 3 bases; J trimming: 8 bases; junction bases outside the gene matches: 2.

This clonotype was seen a handful of times. This chain links TRBV7-9 with TRBJ2-1; 15 nucleotides agree with TRBD2. The germline CDR1 and CDR2 sequences are SEHNR and FQNEAQ (reference sequence). This CDR3 is built from 16 residues. J lost 9 bases, V lost 8 bases, and 11 bases had no gene match. Here the CDR3 reads CASPRGGLAGGGEQFF. The CDR3 DNA reads as TGTGCCAGCCCTCGGGGGGGACTAGCGGGAGGAGGTGAGCAGTTCTTC. The variable domain in full, completed from reference TRBV7-9 and TRBJ2-1, reads DTGVSQNPRHKITKRGQNVTFRCDPISEHNRLYWYRQTLGQGPEFLTYFQNEAQLEKSRLLSDRFSAERPKGSFSTLEIQRTEQGDSAMYLCASPRGGLAGGGEQFFGPGTRLTVL.

The table lists this clonotype with many counts. The chain has TRBV10-3 and TRBJ2-6; D ambiguous. This CDR3 region has 16 residues. The V gene's germline CDR1 is ENHRY and CDR2 SYGVKD. Trimming shortened V by 0 bases and J by 3 bases, and 9 bases separated the two germline ends. This CDR3 reads CAISESVLVGANVLTF. The CDR3 nucleotides read TGTGCCATCAGTGAGTCCGTCCTGGTTGGGGCCAACGTCCTGACTTTC.

This clonotype was seen just once. The chain links TRBV5-6 to TRBJ2-3, with 13 bases identical to TRBD2. V shed 7 bases, J shed 4 bases, and the junction held 15 bases outside the gene matches. Germline loops: CDR1 SGHDT, CDR2 YYEEEE. The CDR3 is made up of 18 amino acids. The CDR3 protein is CASGPRGLAGSFSDTQYF. The CDR3 coding sequence is TGTGCCAGCGGCCCGCGGGGACTAGCGGGATCTTTTTCAGATACGCAGTATTTT.

This clonotype was picked up a small number of times. This chain joins TRBV9 and TRBJ2-1; TRBD2 aligns across 11 bases. The germline CDR1 and CDR2 sequences are SGDLS and YYNGEE. V gave up 6 bases and J gave up 5 bases; unmatched junction bases: 7. This CDR3 has 15 residues. The chain's CDR3 is CASNEVAGGNNEQFF. The CDR3 DNA reads TGTGCCAGCAACGAAGTAGCGGGAGGGAACAATGAGCAGTTCTTC.

The V gene is TRBV7-9, the J gene TRBJ2-5, with 7 bases identical to TRBD2. The germline CDR1 and CDR2 sequences are SEHNR and FQNEAQ (reference sequence). CDR3 length: 13 amino acids. The junction had 9 bases not matched to a gene; V was cut back by 10 bases and J by 4 bases. The CDR3 loop is CATLLGGVETQYF. The CDR3 nucleotides are TGTGCCACCCTACTGGGGGGGGTAGAGACCCAGTACTTC. The variable domain in full, with the rest retrieved from reference TRBV7-9 and TRBJ2-5, is DTGVSQNPRHKITKRGQNVTFRCDPISEHNRLYWYRQTLGQGPEFLTYFQNEAQLEKSRLLSDRFSAERPKGSFSTLEIQRTEQGDSAMYLCATLLGGVETQYFGPGTRLLVL.

This clonotype was observed many times. The chain employs TRBV12-3 or TRBV12-4 and TRBJ2-7; D is unresolved. This CDR3 has 12 residues. V lost 2 bases and J 7 bases, leaving 9 bases between the germline ends. Here the CDR3 DNA reads TGTGCCAGCAGTTTATGGGGAAGGGAGCAGTACTTC. It codes for CASSLWGREQYF.

In this sample, this clonotype turned up many times. Here the CDR3 reads CASGKDSYNEQFF. CDR3 nucleotides: TGTGCCAGCGGTAAGGACAGTTACAATGAGCAGTTCTTC. The rearrangement uses TRBV6-2 or TRBV6-3 and TRBJ2-1; TRBD1 might be the D (6 bases). Trimming shortened V by 8 bases and J by 4 bases, and 12 bases separated the two germline ends. The CDR3 contains 13 residues. Looked up from germline, CDR1 is MNHEY and CDR2 is SVGEGT.

This clonotype appeared many times. The rearrangement uses TRBV29-1 and TRBJ1-2; TRBD1 is a possible D gene (5 bases). V lost 5 bases to trimming and J lost 3 bases, with 22 bases between them. CDR1 is SQVTM, CDR2 ANQGSEA, per germline. The CDR3 spans 16 residues. The chain's CDR3 is CSVRRGIGVSYYGYTF. The CDR3 DNA reads TGCAGCGTTCGGAGGGGCATCGGTGTGAGTTACTATGGCTACACCTTC.

At least ten counts were recorded for this clonotype. The rearrangement uses TRBV29-1 and TRBJ2-3, with 10 bases aligning to TRBD2. V lost 1 base to trimming and J lost 2 bases; unmatched junction nucleotides: 6. The germline gives CDR1 SQVTM, CDR2 ANQGSEA. This CDR3 spans 16 amino acids. CDR3 amino acids: CSVEGVLAGATDTQYF. CDR3 DNA sequence: TGCAGCGTTGAAGGAGTCCTAGCGGGAGCCACAGATACGCAGTATTTT.

V and J are TRBV4-3 and TRBJ2-5, with D perhaps matching TRBD2 (6 bases). This CDR3 has 16 amino acids. Germline V gives CDR1 LGHNA, CDR2 YSLEER. With 0 bases removed from V and 5 bases from J, the gap between germline ends came to 16 bases. The CDR3 loop reads CASSQDLGGAGETQYF. DNA for the CDR3: TGCGCCAGCAGCCAAGATCTGGGCGGGGCTGGGGAGACCCAGTACTTC.

This clonotype was seen a few times. The chain recombines TRBV4-2 with TRBJ2-1, with TRBD2 matching 7 bases. V shed 0 bases and J 4 bases; nucleotides not matched to a gene: 9. CDR3 size: 17 residues. From germline, CDR1 is LGHNA and CDR2 YNFKEQ. CDR3 sequence: CASSQEPAGDTYNEQFF. The DNA for the CDR3 is TGTGCCAGCAGCCAAGAGCCGGCGGGAGATACTTACAATGAGCAGTTCTTC.

Of note for this clonotype: A much larger clonotype is one base distant, so this may be a read error. This sequence joins TRBV5-1 and TRBJ2-7, with TRBD2 matching over 15 bases. The germline CDR1 and CDR2 sequences are SGHRS and YFSETQ. The CDR3 runs 16 residues. This chain's CDR3 is CASSPGLAGGWYEQCF. CDR3 DNA: TGCGCCAGCAGCCCGGGACTAGCGGGAGGATGGTACGAGCAGTGCTTC.

The table lists this clonotype with a few counts. This rearrangement joins TRBV28 to TRBJ2-3, with no clear D. Deletions cut 1 base from V and 2 bases from J, with 10 bases between. Germline assignment: CDR1 MDHEN and CDR2 SYDVKM. There are 15 residues in the CDR3. The CDR3 spells CASSLLGKDTDTQYF. As DNA, the CDR3 is TGTGCCAGCAGTTTATTGGGGAAAGACACAGATACGCAGTATTTT.

The V call is TRBV5-1, the J call TRBJ2-1; D might be TRBD2 (6 bases). The CDR3 runs 15 residues. Germline V gives CDR1 SGHRS, CDR2 YFSETQ. Trimming removed 0 bases at V and 3 bases at J, with 10 bases between. The CDR3 is CASSLGGLDYNEQFF. CDR3 coding DNA: TGCGCCAGCAGCTTGGGGGGACTGGACTACAATGAGCAGTTCTTC.

The sample holds a few counts of this clonotype. This chain connects TRBV6-2 or TRBV6-3 to TRBJ2-1; D not resolved. Germline V gives CDR1 MNHEY, CDR2 SVGEGT. Trimming removed 2 bases at V and 2 bases at J, with 10 bases between. CDR3 length: 15 residues. CDR3 loop: CASSYAYAPYNEQFF. The CDR3 bases are TGTGCCAGCAGTTACGCGTACGCTCCCTACAATGAGCAGTTCTTC.

This clonotype was seen a few times. The chain carries TRBV20-1 and TRBJ2-5; D not resolved. V lost 3 bases to trimming and J lost 2 bases, with 4 bases between them. The CDR3 consists of 11 residues. Germline V gives CDR1 DFQATT, CDR2 SNEGSKA (reference sequence). CDR3 DNA: TGCAGTGCTAGGAAACAAGAGACCCAGTACTTC. Residues: CSARKQETQYF.

The chain uses TRBV7-8 and TRBJ2-6; TRBD1 agrees at 9 bases. Trimming removed 0 bases from V and 3 bases from J; junction bases left unmatched: 12. This CDR3 contains 20 residues. The germline V gene has CDR1 SGHVS and CDR2 FQNEAQ. The CDR3 region is CASSLAPGTGFTVGANVLTF. The CDR3 nucleotides read TGTGCCAGCAGCTTAGCACCCGGGACAGGGTTCACGGTTGGGGCCAACGTCCTGACTTTC.

There are a few counts of this clonotype. The V call is TRBV7-9, the J call TRBJ2-1; 11 positions agree with TRBD2. The CDR3 is 17 residues long. Germline loops: CDR1 SEHNR, CDR2 FQNEAQ (reference sequence). Trimming removed 6 bases from V and 5 bases from J; junction bases left unmatched: 12. CDR3 DNA sequence: TGTGCCAGCAGAACGCCCTTCCTAGCGGGAGGACACAATGAGCAGTTCTTC. Encoded protein: CASRTPFLAGGHNEQFF.

This chain uses TRBV6-1 with TRBJ1-2; D not certain. The CDR3 has 15 residues. V was clipped by 6 bases and J by 6 bases, with 20 bases between them. The germline V gene encodes CDR1 MNHNS and CDR2 SASEGT. The CDR3 DNA is TGTGCCAGCAGAACACCTGGTGACTCCCTAGATGGCTACACCTTC. Protein sequence: CASRTPGDSLDGYTF.

The chain links TRBV12-3 or TRBV12-4 to TRBJ2-5, with D perhaps matching TRBD2 (5 bases). Trimming took 3 bases from V and 2 from J, leaving 10 bases between them. The CDR3 loop spans 14 amino acids. CDR3 sequence reads: CASSLGAVQETQYF. The CDR3 DNA is TGTGCCAGCAGTTTGGGAGCGGTACAAGAGACCCAGTACTTC.

This clonotype has more than one count but fewer than ten. V usage is TRBV9 and J usage is TRBJ2-2; maybe TRBD1 (6 bases). Trimming stripped 0 bases from V and 0 bases from J, with 15 bases between. Per the germline V gene, CDR1 is SGDLS and CDR2 is YYNGEE. The CDR3 runs 18 residues. The CDR3 DNA reads TGTGCCAGCAGCGTAGAGCGAGGGACAACCTCGAACACCGGGGAGCTGTTTTTT. Its protein product is CASSVERGTTSNTGELFF. Full variable domain (outside the CDR3, taken from reference TRBV9 and TRBJ2-2): DSGVTQTPKHLITATGQRVTLRCSPRSGDLSVYWYQQSLDQGLQFLIQYYNGEERAKGNILERFSAQQFPDLHSELNLSSLELGDSALYFCASSVERGTTSNTGELFFGEGSRLTVL.